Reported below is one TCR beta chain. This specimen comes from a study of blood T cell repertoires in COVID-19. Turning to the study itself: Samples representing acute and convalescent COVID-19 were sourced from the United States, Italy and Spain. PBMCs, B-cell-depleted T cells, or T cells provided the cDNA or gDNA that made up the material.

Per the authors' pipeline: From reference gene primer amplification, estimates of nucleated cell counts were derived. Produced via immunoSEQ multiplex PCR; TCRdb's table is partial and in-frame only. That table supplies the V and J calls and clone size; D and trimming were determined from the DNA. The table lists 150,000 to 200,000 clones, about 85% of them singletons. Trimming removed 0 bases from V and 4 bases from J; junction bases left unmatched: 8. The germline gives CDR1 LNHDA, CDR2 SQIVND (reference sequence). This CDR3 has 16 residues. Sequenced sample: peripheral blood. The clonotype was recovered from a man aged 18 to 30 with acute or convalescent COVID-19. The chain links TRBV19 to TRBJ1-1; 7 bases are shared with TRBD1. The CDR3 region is CASSIDGTALTTEAFF. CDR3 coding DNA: TGTGCCAGTAGTATAGACGGGACAGCCCTGACCACTGAAGCTTTCTTT.